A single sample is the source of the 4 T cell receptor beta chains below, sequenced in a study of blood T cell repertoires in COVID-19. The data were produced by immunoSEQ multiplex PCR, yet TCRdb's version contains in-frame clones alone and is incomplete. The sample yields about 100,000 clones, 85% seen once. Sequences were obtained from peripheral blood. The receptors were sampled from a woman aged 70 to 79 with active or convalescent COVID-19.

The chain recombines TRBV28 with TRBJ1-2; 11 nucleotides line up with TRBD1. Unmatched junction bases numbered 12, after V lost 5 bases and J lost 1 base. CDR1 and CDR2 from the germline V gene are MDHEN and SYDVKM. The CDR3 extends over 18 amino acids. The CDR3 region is CASSHYRRTGGINYGYTF. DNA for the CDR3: TGTGCCAGCAGTCACTACAGACGGACAGGGGGCATTAACTATGGCTACACCTTC.

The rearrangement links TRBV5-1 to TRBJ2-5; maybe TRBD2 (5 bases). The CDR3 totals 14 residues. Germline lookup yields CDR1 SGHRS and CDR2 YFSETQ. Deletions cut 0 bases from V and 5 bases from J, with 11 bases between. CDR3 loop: CASSLAPSRETQYF. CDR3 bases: TGCGCCAGCAGCTTGGCCCCTAGCCGGGAGACCCAGTACTTC.

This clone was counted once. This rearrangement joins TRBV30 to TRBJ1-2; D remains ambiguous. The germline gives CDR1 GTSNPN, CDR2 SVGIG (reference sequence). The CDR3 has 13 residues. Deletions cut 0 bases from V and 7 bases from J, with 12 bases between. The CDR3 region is CAWSVLSLSGYTF. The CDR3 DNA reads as TGTGCCTGGAGTGTACTTAGTTTGAGTGGCTACACCTTC.

The CDR3 DNA sequence: TGTGCCAGCTACACCATCGGCGGGCTCAATGAGCAGTTCTTC. Protein product: CASYTIGGLNEQFF. V usage is TRBV28 and J usage is TRBJ2-1; D may be TRBD2 (5 bases). The CDR3 is 14 amino acids. Germline V gene sequence: CDR1 MDHEN, CDR2 SYDVKM. The V end was cut by 8 bases, the J end by 6 bases, with 17 bases between.